This T cell receptor beta chain was captured in a study of cytomegalovirus exposure and HLA in healthy donors. Turning to this clone: Its cognate antigen is unknown. Its ends do not fully match the called genes, so a read error is possible.

The study's findings and limits: Several of the most significant clusters appeared linked to common viral pathogens, based on a later analysis. A prior analysis recorded that most TCR beta V segments were productive about 87% or about 30% of the time. With high specificity and sensitivity, the classifier reportedly diagnosed cytomegalovirus status.

The PCR ran on 60 Vbeta and 13 Jbeta primers. Assay: immunoSEQ multiplex PCR; the TCRdb copy retains only in-frame clones and omits some. The sample shows 100,000 or so clones, approximately 76% of them seen only once. Specimen: PBMCs. This clonotype was sampled from a middle-aged man in good health and CMV-seronegative.

As DNA, the CDR3 is TGTTCCAGCAGCCCAACCAGGGGACGGAACACCGGGGAGCTGTTTTTT. Amino acid sequence: CSSSPTRGRNTGELFF. The chain joins TRBV7-9 to TRBJ2-2; the D gene is possibly TRBD1 (6 bases). The CDR3 covers 16 residues. Germline V gene data show CDR1 as SEHNR and CDR2 as FQNEAQ (reference sequence).